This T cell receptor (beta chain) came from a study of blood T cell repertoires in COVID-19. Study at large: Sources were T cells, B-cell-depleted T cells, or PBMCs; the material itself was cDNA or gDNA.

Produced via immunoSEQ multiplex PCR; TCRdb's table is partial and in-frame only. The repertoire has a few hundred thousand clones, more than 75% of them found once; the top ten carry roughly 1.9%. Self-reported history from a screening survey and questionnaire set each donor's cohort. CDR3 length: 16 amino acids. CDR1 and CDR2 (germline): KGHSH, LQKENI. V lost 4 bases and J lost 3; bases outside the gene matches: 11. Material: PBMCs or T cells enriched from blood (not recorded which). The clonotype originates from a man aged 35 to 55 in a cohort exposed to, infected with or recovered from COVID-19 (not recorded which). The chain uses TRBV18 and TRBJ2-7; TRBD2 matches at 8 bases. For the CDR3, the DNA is TGTGCCAGCTCACTATATCCCCTAGCGGGTAACTACGAGCAGTACTTC. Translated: CASSLYPLAGNYEQYF.